The following is a TCR beta chain sequence with its context. The data were taken from a study of cytomegalovirus exposure and HLA in healthy donors. The PCR was carried out with 60 Vbeta primers and 13 Jbeta primers. The data were produced by immunoSEQ multiplex PCR, yet TCRdb's version contains in-frame clones alone and is incomplete. The sample shows some 140,000 clones, approximately 64% of them seen only once. The CDR3 has 15 amino acids. Germline assignment: CDR1 MNHEY and CDR2 SVGAGI. The ends lost 3 bases at V and 3 bases at J; junction bases unmatched: 7. The sample consisted of PBMCs. The clonotype originates from a woman between 40 and 50 years old in good health and CMV-seronegative. This chain joins TRBV6-5 and TRBJ1-1, with 7 positions matching TRBD1. The CDR3 DNA is TGTGCCAGCAGTTATACCGGGACAGTATACACTGAAGCTTTCTTT. Its translation: CASSYTGTVYTEAFF.